This is a list of T cell receptor beta chains from one sample in a study of technical replicates of blood from several donors. This table comes from immunoSEQ multiplex PCR, and its TCRdb copy is limited to in-frame clones, with some not included. Of tens of thousands of clones listed, roughly nine tenths are singletons. The sequenced sample consisted of PBMCs. All receptors come from a human donor in good health. Some clones in this sample may be carry-over from other donors' samples. The CDR3 runs from the conserved cysteine through the conserved F or W. The order of the fields is V gene, J gene, clone size, D gene, CDR3 DNA, CDR3 protein. A D gene is named only where the DNA matches it firmly. A row's size may be missing; if present it is once, few, many or a size class.

v_call: TRBV6-5
j_call: TRBJ2-2
clone_size: .
d_call: .
cdr3_nt: TGTGCCAGCAGTTACGGTGCGGGGGCCGGCGGGGAGCTGTTTTTT
cdr3_aa: CASSYGAGAGGELFF

v_call: TRBV7-2
j_call: TRBJ2-6
clone_size: once
d_call: .
cdr3_nt: TGTGCCAGCAGCTTAAACCTATTTGGGGCCAACGTCCTGACTTTC
cdr3_aa: CASSLNLFGANVLTF

v_call: TRBV7-2
j_call: TRBJ1-5
clone_size: .
d_call: .
cdr3_nt: TGTGCCAGCAGCTTAGCTCAGGGCAAGGGGCCCCAGCATTTT
cdr3_aa: CASSLAQGKGPQHF

v_call: TRBV15
j_call: TRBJ2-7
clone_size: .
d_call: TRBD1
cdr3_nt: TGTGCCACCAGCAGTTCGGGACAGGAGGGTCGACAGTACTTC
cdr3_aa: CATSSSGQEGRQYF

v_call: TRBV7-2
j_call: TRBJ2-1
clone_size: .
d_call: TRBD1
cdr3_nt: TGTGCCAGCAGCTGGGACAGGGGCCTTGAGCAGTTCTTC
cdr3_aa: CASSWDRGLEQFF

v_call: TRBV5-1
j_call: TRBJ1-2
clone_size: .
d_call: .
cdr3_nt: TGCGCCAGCAGCCGGACCCAGGCGGGGGGCTACACCTTC
cdr3_aa: CASSRTQAGGYTF

v_call: TRBV4-2
j_call: TRBJ2-3
clone_size: .
d_call: .
cdr3_nt: TGTGCCAGCAGCCATAGTGAGGCCACAGATACGCAGTATTTT
cdr3_aa: CASSHSEATDTQYF

v_call: TRBV7-2
j_call: TRBJ2-7
clone_size: .
d_call: .
cdr3_nt: TGTGCCAGCAGCGATGGAGGGCCTCGCGAGCAGTACTTC
cdr3_aa: CASSDGGPREQYF

v_call: TRBV9
j_call: TRBJ2-1
clone_size: .
d_call: TRBD2
cdr3_nt: TGTGCCAGCAGCGTAGCGTCGTGGGGCGGGGGGGCTAGCTCCTACAATGAGCAGTTCTTC
cdr3_aa: CASSVASWGGGASSYNEQFF

v_call: TRBV2
j_call: TRBJ1-5
clone_size: .
d_call: TRBD1
cdr3_nt: TGTGCCAGCACCCGGGACAGGAACAATCAGCCCCAGCATTTT
cdr3_aa: CASTRDRNNQPQHF

v_call: TRBV7-2
j_call: TRBJ2-2
clone_size: .
d_call: TRBD2
cdr3_nt: TGTGCCAGCAGACGGACTAGCGGGGGAAGAGTCGGGGAGCTGTTTTTT
cdr3_aa: CASRRTSGGRVGELFF

v_call: TRBV5-1
j_call: TRBJ1-5
clone_size: .
d_call: TRBD1
cdr3_nt: TGCGCCAGCAGCTTGGAAGGGGGCAGCAATCAGCCCCAGCATTTT
cdr3_aa: CASSLEGGSNQPQHF

v_call: TRBV5-6
j_call: TRBJ2-1
clone_size: once
d_call: TRBD2
cdr3_nt: TGTGCCAGCCGCGGGAGGGCGTCAAATGAGCAGTTCTTC
cdr3_aa: CASRGRASNEQFF

v_call: TRBV6-6
j_call: TRBJ2-7
clone_size: .
d_call: TRBD2
cdr3_nt: TGTGCCAGCAGACAAGGACTAGCGGGAGCCTACGAGCAGTACTTC
cdr3_aa: CASRQGLAGAYEQYF

v_call: TRBV9
j_call: TRBJ1-2
clone_size: .
d_call: TRBD1
cdr3_nt: TGTGCCAGCAGCGGGGGACAGGGGGCGAATGGCTACACCTTC
cdr3_aa: CASSGGQGANGYTF

v_call: TRBV2
j_call: TRBJ2-6
clone_size: .
d_call: .
cdr3_nt: TGTGCCAGCAGCGCCAGCGGTGGCGGGGCCAACGTCCTGACTTTC
cdr3_aa: CASSASGGGANVLTF

v_call: TRBV29-1
j_call: TRBJ1-2
clone_size: .
d_call: TRBD1
cdr3_nt: TGCAGCGTTGAAATGACAGGGAACTATGGCTACACCTTC
cdr3_aa: CSVEMTGNYGYTF

v_call: TRBV7-7
j_call: TRBJ2-5
clone_size: .
d_call: .
cdr3_nt: TGTGCCAGCAGCTTATATTTTCCGGGGGGCAGGGAGACCCAGTACTTC
cdr3_aa: CASSLYFPGGRETQYF

v_call: TRBV19
j_call: TRBJ2-4
clone_size: .
d_call: .
cdr3_nt: TGTGCCAGTAGTACAGGGGGGAGTAATCTGGTAAACATTCAGTACTTC
cdr3_aa: CASSTGGSNLVNIQYF

v_call: TRBV4-2
j_call: TRBJ1-1
clone_size: .
d_call: TRBD1
cdr3_nt: TGTGCCAGCAGCCAAGGGTGGAGACAGGGAAACACTGAAGCTTTCTTT
cdr3_aa: CASSQGWRQGNTEAFF

v_call: TRBV19
j_call: TRBJ1-2
clone_size: .
d_call: .
cdr3_nt: TGTGCCAGTAGTATAGGGCGGTTCTATGGCTACACCTTC
cdr3_aa: CASSIGRFYGYTF

v_call: TRBV2
j_call: TRBJ2-3
clone_size: .
d_call: TRBD2
cdr3_nt: TGTGCCAGCAGTGGGACTAGCGACGGCTATACGCAGTATTTT
cdr3_aa: CASSGTSDGYTQYF

v_call: TRBV2
j_call: TRBJ2-3
clone_size: .
d_call: .
cdr3_nt: TGTGCCAGCAGACTCGGCGGGGGCGGAGATACGCAGTATTTT
cdr3_aa: CASRLGGGGDTQYF

v_call: TRBV7-9
j_call: TRBJ1-4
clone_size: .
d_call: .
cdr3_nt: TGTGCCAGCAGCCCCGGACACCTTAATGAAAAACTGTTTTTT
cdr3_aa: CASSPGHLNEKLFF

v_call: TRBV5-1
j_call: TRBJ2-2
clone_size: .
d_call: .
cdr3_nt: TGCGCCAGCAGCTACTCACTGTTGCGAATCACCGGGGAGCTGTTTTTT
cdr3_aa: CASSYSLLRITGELFF

v_call: TRBV7-2
j_call: TRBJ1-2
clone_size: .
d_call: .
cdr3_nt: TGTGCCAGCAGCTTAAGAGGCCAGAACTATGGCTACACCTTC
cdr3_aa: CASSLRGQNYGYTF

v_call: TRBV11-3
j_call: TRBJ1-2
clone_size: .
d_call: TRBD1
cdr3_nt: TGTGCCAGCAGCCCTTCCGGGACAGGGATCGGCTACACCTTC
cdr3_aa: CASSPSGTGIGYTF

v_call: TRBV7-9
j_call: TRBJ2-1
clone_size: .
d_call: .
cdr3_nt: TGTGCCAGCAGCTTGAGGTTTGCACCACGTGCGCATGAGCAGTTCTTC
cdr3_aa: CASSLRFAPRAHEQFF

v_call: TRBV28
j_call: TRBJ2-5
clone_size: .
d_call: TRBD1
cdr3_nt: TGTGCCAGTCAGGGGGCTATGGAGACCCAGTACTTC
cdr3_aa: CASQGAMETQYF

v_call: TRBV6-1
j_call: TRBJ1-2
clone_size: .
d_call: TRBD1
cdr3_nt: TGTGCCAGCAGTGACCGGACAGGGGGCTTTAGCTATGGCTACACCTTC
cdr3_aa: CASSDRTGGFSYGYTF

v_call: TRBV10-3
j_call: TRBJ2-7
clone_size: .
d_call: .
cdr3_nt: TGTGCCATCAGGCTAGACGGCAGCTCCTACGAGCAGTACTTC
cdr3_aa: CAIRLDGSSYEQYF

v_call: TRBV2
j_call: TRBJ2-7
clone_size: .
d_call: .
cdr3_nt: TGTGCCAGCCGTAGGGGGGGCTACGAGCAGTACTTC
cdr3_aa: CASRRGGYEQYF

v_call: TRBV12-5
j_call: TRBJ1-2
clone_size: .
d_call: TRBD1
cdr3_nt: TGTGCTAGTGGTTTTGAACAGGGGGCTGGTGGCTACACCTTC
cdr3_aa: CASGFEQGAGGYTF

v_call: TRBV5-8
j_call: TRBJ2-2
clone_size: .
d_call: TRBD1
cdr3_nt: TGTGCCAGCACCGCGACAGGGTTGTACTTCGGGGAGCTGTTTTTT
cdr3_aa: CASTATGLYFGELFF

v_call: TRBV7-6
j_call: TRBJ2-1
clone_size: .
d_call: .
cdr3_nt: TGTGCCAGCAGCTCACAACCGGGACAAAGAGGTGATGAGCAGTTCTTC
cdr3_aa: CASSSQPGQRGDEQFF

v_call: TRBV5-1
j_call: TRBJ1-2
clone_size: many
d_call: .
cdr3_nt: TGCGCCAGCTACCTATCCACATCGGCGGAGGGCTACACCTTC
cdr3_aa: CASYLSTSAEGYTF

v_call: TRBV19
j_call: TRBJ2-3
clone_size: once
d_call: TRBD2
cdr3_nt: TGTGCCAGCAGGACTAGCGGGGCGGATACGCAGTATTTT
cdr3_aa: CASRTSGADTQYF

v_call: TRBV2
j_call: TRBJ2-3
clone_size: .
d_call: .
cdr3_nt: TGTGCCAGCAGCGTTGGGAGGGATACGCAGTATTTT
cdr3_aa: CASSVGRDTQYF